This TCR beta chain was retrieved from a study of T cells in Graves' hyperthyroidism and ophthalmopathy. The germline V gene encodes CDR1 MNHEY and CDR2 SVGEGT. This CDR3 comprises 14 residues. Trimming removed 6 bases from V and 5 bases from J; junction bases left unmatched: 10. This clonotype came up many times. TCR beta CDR3 regions were amplified from RNA transcripts. The HTBI primer set served for first-round RT-PCR of the TCR CDR3. Using its own MiXCR run on the multiplex PCR reads, TCRdb lists one record per CDR3 protein. The sample yields 600,000 or so distinct CDR3 sequences, approximately 14% seen once.

V gene TRBV6-2 or TRBV6-3 combines with J gene TRBJ2-7, with 7 bases matching TRBD1. The receptor was derived from a woman between 50 and 59 years old with Graves' ophthalmopathy. Sequencing was carried out using blood. CDR3: CASRETGTVDEQYF. In DNA, the CDR3 is TGTGCCAGCAGAGAAACCGGGACAGTGGACGAGCAGTACTTC.